This TCR beta chain was captured by sequencing in a study of T-cell memory formation after mild COVID-19. Overall study findings and caveats: CD4+ contracting clones were mainly CM and EM; CD8+ ones, EMRA.

The ends were cut back, 0 bases at V and 6 bases at J, with 13 bases in the middle. This CDR3 is 15 amino acids long. The V gene's germline CDR1 is SGDLS and CDR2 YYNGEE. Comments on this clonotype: What it binds is not known.

TCRdb redid the calling of the 5' RACE reads with MiXCR, one entry per CDR3 protein. The sample gives fewer than 700,000 distinct CDR3 sequences, about a sixth of which show up once; about 12% is in the top ten. The sequence came from an adult woman who had mild COVID-19 (a few samples of this study predate the infection). Cell type and time point are not known. The J gene is TRBJ1-5, the V gene TRBV9; D is perhaps TRBD1 (6 bases). The sample comprised PBMCs or a T cell subset sorted from them (not recorded which). DNA for the CDR3: TGTGCCAGCAGCGTAGGGGGGGCGGACGGTCAGCCCCAGCATTTT. Protein sequence: CASSVGGADGQPQHF.